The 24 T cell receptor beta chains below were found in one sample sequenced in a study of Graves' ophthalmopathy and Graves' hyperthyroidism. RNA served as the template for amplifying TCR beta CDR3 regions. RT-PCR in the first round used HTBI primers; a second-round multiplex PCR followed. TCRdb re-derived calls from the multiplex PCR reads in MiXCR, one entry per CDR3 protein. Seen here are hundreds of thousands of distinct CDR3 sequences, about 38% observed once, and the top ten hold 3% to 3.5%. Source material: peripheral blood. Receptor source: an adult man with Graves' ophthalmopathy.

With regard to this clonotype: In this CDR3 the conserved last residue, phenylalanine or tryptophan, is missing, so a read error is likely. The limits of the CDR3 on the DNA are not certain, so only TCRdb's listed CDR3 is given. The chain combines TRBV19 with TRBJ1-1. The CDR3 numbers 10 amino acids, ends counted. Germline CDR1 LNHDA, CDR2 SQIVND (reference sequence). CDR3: CASSVQGEAS.

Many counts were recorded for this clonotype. CDR3 amino acids: CASSRDSKPYF. CDR3 DNA sequence: TGTGCCAGCAGCCGAGACAGTAAGCCGTACTTC. The rearrangement joins TRBV7-8 to TRBJ2-7, with D perhaps matching TRBD1 (5 bases). V was trimmed by 5 bases and J by 12 bases, leaving 14 bases between them. CDR1 and CDR2 (germline): SGHVS, FQNEAQ. This CDR3 contains 11 residues.

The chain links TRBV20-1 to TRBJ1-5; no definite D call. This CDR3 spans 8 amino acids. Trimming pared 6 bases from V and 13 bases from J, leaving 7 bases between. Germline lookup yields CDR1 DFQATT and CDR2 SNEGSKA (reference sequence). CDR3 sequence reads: CSASGQHF. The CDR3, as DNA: TGCAGTGCCTCGGGACAGCATTTT.

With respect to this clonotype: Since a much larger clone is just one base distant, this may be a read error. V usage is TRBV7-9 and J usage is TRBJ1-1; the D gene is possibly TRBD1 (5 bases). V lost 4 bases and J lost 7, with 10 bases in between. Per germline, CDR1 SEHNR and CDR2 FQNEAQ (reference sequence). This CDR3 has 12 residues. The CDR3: CASSSRQREAFF. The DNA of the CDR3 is TGTGCCAGCAGCTCTAGACAGCGTGAAGCTTTCTTT.

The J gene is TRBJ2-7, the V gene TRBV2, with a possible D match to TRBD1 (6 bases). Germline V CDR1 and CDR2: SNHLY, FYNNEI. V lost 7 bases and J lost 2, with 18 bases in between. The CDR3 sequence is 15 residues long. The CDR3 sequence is CASKIDRGTPYEQYF. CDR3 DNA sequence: TGTGCCAGCAAAATCGATCGTGGGACACCCTACGAGCAGTACTTC. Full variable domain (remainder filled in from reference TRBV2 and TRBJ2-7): EPEVTQTPSHQVTQMGQEVILRCVPISNHLYFYWYRQILGQKVEFLVSFYNNEISEKSEIFDDQFSVERPDGSNFTLKIRSTKLEDSAMYFCASKIDRGTPYEQYFGPGTRLTVT.

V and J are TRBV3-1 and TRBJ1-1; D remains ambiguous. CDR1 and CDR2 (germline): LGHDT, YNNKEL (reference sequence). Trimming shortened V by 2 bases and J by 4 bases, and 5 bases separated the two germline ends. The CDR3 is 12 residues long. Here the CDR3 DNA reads TGTGCCAGCAGCCAACCGTTCACTGAAGCTTTCTTT. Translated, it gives CASSQPFTEAFF.

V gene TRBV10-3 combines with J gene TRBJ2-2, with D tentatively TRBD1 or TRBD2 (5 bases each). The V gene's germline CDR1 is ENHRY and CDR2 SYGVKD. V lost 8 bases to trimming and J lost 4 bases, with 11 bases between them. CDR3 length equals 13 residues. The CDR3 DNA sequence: TGTGCCATCCGGGCAGGGAGCACCGGGGAGCTGTTTTTT. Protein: CAIRAGSTGELFF.

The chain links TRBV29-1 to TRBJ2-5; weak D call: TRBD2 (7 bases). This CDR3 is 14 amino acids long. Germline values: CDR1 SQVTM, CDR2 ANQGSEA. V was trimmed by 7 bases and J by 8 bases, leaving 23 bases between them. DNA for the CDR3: TGCAGCGCCCGGACGGAGAGGGGGGGGGACACCCAGTACTTC. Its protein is CSARTERGGDTQYF.

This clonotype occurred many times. This chain's CDR3 is CATSDLSNTGELFF. The CDR3 nucleotides are TGTGCCACCAGTGATTTGTCGAACACCGGGGAGCTGTTTTTT. The V call is TRBV24-1, the J call TRBJ2-2; no reliable D call. The CDR3 spans 14 residues. Germline V gene data show CDR1 as KGHDR and CDR2 as SFDVKD. Trimming removed 0 bases at V and 0 bases at J, with 1 base between.

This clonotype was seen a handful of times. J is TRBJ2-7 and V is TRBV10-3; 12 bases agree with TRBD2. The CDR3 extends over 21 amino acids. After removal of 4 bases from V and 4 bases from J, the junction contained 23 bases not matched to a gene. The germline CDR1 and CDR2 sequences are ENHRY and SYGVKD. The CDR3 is CAISATSLGTASGRALYEQYF. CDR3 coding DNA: TGTGCCATCAGTGCCACCTCCCTAGGGACTGCTAGCGGGAGGGCATTATACGAGCAGTACTTC.

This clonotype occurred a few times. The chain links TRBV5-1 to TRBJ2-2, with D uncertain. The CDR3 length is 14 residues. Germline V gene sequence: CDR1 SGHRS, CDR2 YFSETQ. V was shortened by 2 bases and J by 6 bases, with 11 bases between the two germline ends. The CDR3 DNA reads TGCGCCAGCAGCTTAGTGGAAAGGGCCGGGGAGCTGTTTTTT. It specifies CASSLVERAGELFF.

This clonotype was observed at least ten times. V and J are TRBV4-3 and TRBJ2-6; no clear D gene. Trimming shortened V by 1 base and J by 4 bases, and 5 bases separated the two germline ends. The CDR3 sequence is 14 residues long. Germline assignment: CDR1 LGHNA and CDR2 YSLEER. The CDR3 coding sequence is TGCGCCAGCAGCCAAGTAGTCGGGGCCAACGTCCTGACTTTC. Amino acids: CASSQVVGANVLTF.

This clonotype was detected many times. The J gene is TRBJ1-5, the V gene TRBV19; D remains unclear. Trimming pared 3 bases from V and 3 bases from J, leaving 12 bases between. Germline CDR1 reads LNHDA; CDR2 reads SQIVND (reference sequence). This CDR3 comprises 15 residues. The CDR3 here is CASSMRRGVNQPQHF. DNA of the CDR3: TGTGCCAGTAGTATGAGACGGGGAGTCAATCAGCCCCAGCATTTT.

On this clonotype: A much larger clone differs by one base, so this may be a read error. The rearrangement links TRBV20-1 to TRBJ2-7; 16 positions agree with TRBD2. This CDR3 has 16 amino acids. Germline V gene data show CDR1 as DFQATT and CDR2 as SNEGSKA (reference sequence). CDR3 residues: CGATGTSGGGIYEQYF. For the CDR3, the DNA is TGCGGTGCTACCGGGACTAGCGGGGGGGGAATCTACGAGCAGTACTTC.

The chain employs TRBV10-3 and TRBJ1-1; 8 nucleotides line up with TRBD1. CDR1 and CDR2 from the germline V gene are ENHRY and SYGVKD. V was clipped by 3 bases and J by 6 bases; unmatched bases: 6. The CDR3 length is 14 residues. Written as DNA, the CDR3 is TGTGCCATCAGTGATAGTTTACAGGGGGCTGAAGCTTTCTTT. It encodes CAISDSLQGAEAFF.

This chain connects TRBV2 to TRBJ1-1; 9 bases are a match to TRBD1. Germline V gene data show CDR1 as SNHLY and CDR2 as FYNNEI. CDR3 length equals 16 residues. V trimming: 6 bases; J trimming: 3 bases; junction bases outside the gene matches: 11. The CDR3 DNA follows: TGTGCCAGCAGCCATGGACAGGGGAGGTCGGACACTGAAGCTTTCTTT. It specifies CASSHGQGRSDTEAFF.

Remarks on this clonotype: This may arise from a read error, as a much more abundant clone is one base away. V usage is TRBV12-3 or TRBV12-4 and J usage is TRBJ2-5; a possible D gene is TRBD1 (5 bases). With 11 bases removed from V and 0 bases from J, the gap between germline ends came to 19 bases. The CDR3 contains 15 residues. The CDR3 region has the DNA TGTGCCGGCACTCCCCGGGCAGGGTACCAAGAGACCCAGTACTTC. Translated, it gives CAGTPRAGYQETQYF.

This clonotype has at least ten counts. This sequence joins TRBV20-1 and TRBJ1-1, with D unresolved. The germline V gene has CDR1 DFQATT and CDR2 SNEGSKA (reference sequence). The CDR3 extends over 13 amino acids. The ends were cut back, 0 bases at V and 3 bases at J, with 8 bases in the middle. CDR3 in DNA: TGCAGTGCTAGAGATTTCCCGGACACTGAAGCTTTCTTT. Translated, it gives CSARDFPDTEAFF.

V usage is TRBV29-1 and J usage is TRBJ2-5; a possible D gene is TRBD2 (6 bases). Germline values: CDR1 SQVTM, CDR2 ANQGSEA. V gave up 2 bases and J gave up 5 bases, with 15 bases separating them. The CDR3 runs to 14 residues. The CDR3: CSVESASGGETQYF. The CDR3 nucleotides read TGCAGCGTTGAATCGGCCAGTGGGGGGGAGACCCAGTACTTC.

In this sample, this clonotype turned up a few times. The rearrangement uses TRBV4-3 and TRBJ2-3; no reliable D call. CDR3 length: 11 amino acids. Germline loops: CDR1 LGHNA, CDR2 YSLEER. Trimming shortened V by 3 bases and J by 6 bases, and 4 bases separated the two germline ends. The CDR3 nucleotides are TGCGCCAGCAGCCACCGGGATACGCAGTATTTT. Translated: CASSHRDTQYF.

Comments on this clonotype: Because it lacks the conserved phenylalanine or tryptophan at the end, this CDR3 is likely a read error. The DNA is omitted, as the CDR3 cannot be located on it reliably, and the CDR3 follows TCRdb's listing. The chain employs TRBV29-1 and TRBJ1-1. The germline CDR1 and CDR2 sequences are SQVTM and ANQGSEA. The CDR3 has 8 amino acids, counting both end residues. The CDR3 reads CSVETAFS.

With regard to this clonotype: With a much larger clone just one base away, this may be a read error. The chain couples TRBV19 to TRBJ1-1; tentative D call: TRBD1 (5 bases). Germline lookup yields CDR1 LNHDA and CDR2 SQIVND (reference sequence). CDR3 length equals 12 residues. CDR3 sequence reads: CASGVDSTGAFF. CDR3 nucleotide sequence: TGTGCCAGTGGCGTTGACAGCACTGGAGCTTTCTTT.

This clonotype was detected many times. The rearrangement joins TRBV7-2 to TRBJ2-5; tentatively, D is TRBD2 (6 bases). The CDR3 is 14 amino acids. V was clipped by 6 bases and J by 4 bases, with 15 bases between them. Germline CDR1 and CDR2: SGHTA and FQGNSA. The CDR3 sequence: CASSPGTPGETQYF. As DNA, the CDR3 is TGTGCCAGCAGTCCCGGGACTCCGGGAGAGACCCAGTACTTC.

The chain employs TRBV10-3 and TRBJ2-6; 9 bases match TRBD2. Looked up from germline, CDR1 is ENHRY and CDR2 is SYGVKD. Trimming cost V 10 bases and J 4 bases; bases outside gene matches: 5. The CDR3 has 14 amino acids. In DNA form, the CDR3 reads TGTGCCACCGGTGGGACTAGCGGGGCCAACGTCCTGACTTTC. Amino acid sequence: CATGGTSGANVLTF.